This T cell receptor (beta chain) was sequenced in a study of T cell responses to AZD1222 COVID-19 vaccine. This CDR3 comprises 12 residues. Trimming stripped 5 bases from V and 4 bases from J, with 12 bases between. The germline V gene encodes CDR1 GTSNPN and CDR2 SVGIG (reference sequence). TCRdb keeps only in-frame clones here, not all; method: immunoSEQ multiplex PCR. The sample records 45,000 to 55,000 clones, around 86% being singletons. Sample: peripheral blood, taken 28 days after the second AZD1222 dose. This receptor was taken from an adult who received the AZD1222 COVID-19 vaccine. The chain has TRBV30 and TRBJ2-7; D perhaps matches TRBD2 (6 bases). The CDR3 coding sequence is TGTGCCTGGGGGGACTCCCGTTACGAGCAGTACTTC. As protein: CAWGDSRYEQYF. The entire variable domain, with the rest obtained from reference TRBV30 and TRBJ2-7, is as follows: SQTIHQWPATLVQPVGSPLSLECTVEGTSNPNLYWYRQAAGRGLQLLFYSVGIGQISSEVPQNLSASRPQDRQFILSSKKLLLSDSGFYLCAWGDSRYEQYFGPGTRLTVT.